Listed below are T cell receptor beta chains from one sample, sequenced in a study of early T cells in non-severe SARS-CoV-2 infection. TCRdb re-derived calls from the 5' RACE reads in MiXCR, one entry per CDR3 protein. In the table there are more than 20,000 distinct CDR3 sequences, about 4% of which are singletons. What was sequenced was whole blood. The receptors originated from an adult who was a healthcare worker with PCR-confirmed SARS-CoV-2 infection or an uninfected control (not recorded which). Both conserved end residues are part of each CDR3. The D gene is left open where the match is weak. Clone sizes are given selectively: once, few, many, or a class where the clone is expanded.

TRBV20-1,many,TRBJ1-3,TRBD1,TGCAGTGCGGCCACAGGGGGCTCTGGAAACACCATATATTTT,CSAATGGSGNTIYF
TRBV12-3/TRBV12-4,many,TRBJ2-1,TRBD2,TGTGCCAGCAGTTCGCTCTTACCCGGGACTAGCGGGAACAATGAGCAGTTCTTC,CASSSLLPGTSGNNEQFF
TRBV7-2,many,TRBJ2-1,TRBD2,TGTGCCAGCAGCTTTAGCGGGAGGGCCAAAAATGAGCAGTTCTTC,CASSFSGRAKNEQFF
TRBV4-1,.,TRBJ2-5,TRBD2,TGCGCCAGCAGCCAAGAGGAAGGGATACTAGCGGAAGAGACCCAGTACTTC,CASSQEEGILAEETQYF
TRBV29-1,few,TRBJ2-5,.,TGCAGCGGAGGGGAAGGGGACGAGACCCAGTACTTC,CSGGEGDETQYF
TRBV29-1,many,TRBJ2-4,.,TGCAGCGTTATAGGGTCGACCAAAAACATTCAGTACTTC,CSVIGSTKNIQYF
TRBV20-1,many,TRBJ1-5,.,TGCAGTGCTGACGGACGGGACACCTACAATCAGCCCCAGCATTTT,CSADGRDTYNQPQHF
TRBV3-1,many,TRBJ2-3,TRBD2,TGTGCCAGCAGCCACCCTAGCGGGCCCACAGATACGCAGTATTTT,CASSHPSGPTDTQYF
TRBV27,medium-sized,TRBJ1-5,.,TGTGCCAGCAGTTTCATCGTGGGTCAGCCCCAGCATTTT,CASSFIVGQPQHF
TRBV5-6,many,TRBJ2-7,TRBD1,TGTGCCAGCAGCTTGGTTGGGACAGCTACAGCCTACGAGCAGTACTTC,CASSLVGTATAYEQYF
TRBV9,many,TRBJ2-2,TRBD2,TGTGCCAGCAGCTACCTGGGACTAGCGGGGTCGAACACCGGGGAGCTGTTTTTT,CASSYLGLAGSNTGELFF
TRBV7-9,few,TRBJ2-7,.,TGTGCCAGCAGCTTGTCCCCCTACGAGCAGTACTTC,CASSLSPYEQYF
TRBV20-1,many,TRBJ2-5,.,TGCAGTGCTAGACTAGAGGCGTGGAGGAGTAAATTGGAGACCCAGTACTTC,CSARLEAWRSKLETQYF
TRBV7-9,few,TRBJ2-1,TRBD2,TGTGCCAGCAACCTGACTAGCGGAGGGGACGATGAGCAGTTCTTC,CASNLTSGGDDEQFF
TRBV24-1,many,TRBJ2-5,TRBD1,TGTGCCACCAGTGATCATACAGGGGGCCAAGAGACCCAGTACTTC,CATSDHTGGQETQYF
TRBV7-9,many,TRBJ2-3,.,TGTGCCAGCAGCTGGGGCACAGATACGCAGTATTTT,CASSWGTDTQYF
TRBV5-1,many,TRBJ2-2,.,TGCGCCAGCAGCCTGTTTCCCCCAGGCGGTAGCGGGAACACCGGGGAGCTGTTTTTT,CASSLFPPGGSGNTGELFF
TRBV7-2,many,TRBJ2-1,TRBD2,TGTGCCAGCAGCAAATCTAGCGGGAGCTCCTACAATGAGCAGTTCTTC,CASSKSSGSSYNEQFF
TRBV5-5,many,TRBJ2-1,TRBD1,TGTGCCAGCACCCTTTGGACAGGGGGCCTTAGTGAGCAGTTCTTC,CASTLWTGGLSEQFF
TRBV5-1,many,TRBJ1-4,TRBD1,TGCGCCAGCAGGGGACAGGAGAATGAAAAACTGTTTTTT,CASRGQENEKLFF
TRBV28,many,TRBJ2-7,.,TGTGCCAGCAGTCCCTTAGCTGGGGGGCTCCTCTCCTACGAGCAGTACTTC,CASSPLAGGLLSYEQYF
TRBV5-1,many,TRBJ1-2,TRBD1,TGCGCCAGCAGCCTGGGACAGGGGGCTAACTATGGCTACACCTTC,CASSLGQGANYGYTF
TRBV9,many,TRBJ2-2,TRBD2,TGTGCCAGCAGCCTAGGAGGTCTAGCGGTCCGAGGCGGGGAGCTGTTTTTT,CASSLGGLAVRGGELFF
TRBV19,many,TRBJ2-7,TRBD2,TGTGCCAGTAGTCCGACTAGCGGGAGATACCGCTCCTACGAGCAGTACTTC,CASSPTSGRYRSYEQYF
TRBV5-1,many,TRBJ2-6,.,TGCGCCAGCAGCTTGGTTTCAGGGGCCGGGGCCAACGTCCTGACTTTC,CASSLVSGAGANVLTF
TRBV7-9,.,TRBJ1-5,.,TGTGCCAGCAGCTTATTCATGGGTCATAGCAATCAGCCCCAGCATTTT,CASSLFMGHSNQPQHF
TRBV9,many,TRBJ2-6,.,TGTGCCAGCAGCGCCTATAACTCCGGGGCCAACGTCCTGACTTTC,CASSAYNSGANVLTF
TRBV4-2,few,TRBJ1-1,TRBD1,TGTGCCAGCAGCCGGACAGGGGAGAACACTGAAGCTTTCTTT,CASSRTGENTEAFF
TRBV7-7,few,TRBJ2-7,.,TGTGCCAGCAGCCCAGGAGACTCCTACGAGCAGTACTTC,CASSPGDSYEQYF
TRBV27,many,TRBJ2-3,TRBD2,TGTGCCAGCAGTTTCCGACTAGCGGGACAAACAGATACGCAGTATTTT,CASSFRLAGQTDTQYF
TRBV3-1,many,TRBJ1-1,.,TGTGCCAGCAGCCAAGCTTTCCAAGCCCTAGAGGCTTTCTTT,CASSQAFQALEAFF
TRBV30,many,TRBJ2-1,.,TGTGCCTGTCCTAAGTGGGGGGCGGGCTCCTACAATGAGCAGTTCTTC,CACPKWGAGSYNEQFF
TRBV10-2,many,TRBJ2-5,.,TGCGCCAGCAGTGAGCAGAGGCAAGAGACCCAGTACTTC,CASSEQRQETQYF
TRBV7-9,many,TRBJ2-1,.,TGTGCCAGCAGCCTACCGGTGGCAGACTTC,CASSLPVADF
TRBV29-1,many,TRBJ1-5,TRBD1,TGCAGCGCCTCCTCCGGGACAGATAATCAGCCCCAGCATTTT,CSASSGTDNQPQHF
TRBV18,.,TRBJ2-3,.,TGTGCCAGCTCACCCAGAGAGGGAACAGATACGCAGTATTTT,CASSPREGTDTQYF
TRBV9,many,TRBJ2-2,TRBD2,TGTGCCAGCAGCTCTAGCGGGAGCACGCCGACCGGGGAGCTGTTTTTT,CASSSSGSTPTGELFF
TRBV7-3,.,TRBJ2-7,TRBD1,TGTGCCAGCAGCTGGGACCAGGGGGCGGGCTACGAGCAGTACTTC,CASSWDQGAGYEQYF
TRBV9,many,TRBJ2-3,.,TGTGCCAGCAGCGCCCCACAGGACTCAGATACGCAGTATTTT,CASSAPQDSDTQYF
TRBV7-9,few,TRBJ2-3,TRBD2,TGTGCCAGCAGCTTAGAGATAGCGGGAGGGGGCCGCACAGATACGCAGTATTTT,CASSLEIAGGGRTDTQYF
TRBV7-2,few,TRBJ1-3,.,TGTGCCAGCAGCCGCCCTGGACAGAACCCTGAAAACACCATATATTTT,CASSRPGQNPENTIYF
TRBV5-1,many,TRBJ2-7,TRBD1,TGCGCCAGCAGCTCGGGACAGGGGGTGAATTACGAGCAGTACTTC,CASSSGQGVNYEQYF